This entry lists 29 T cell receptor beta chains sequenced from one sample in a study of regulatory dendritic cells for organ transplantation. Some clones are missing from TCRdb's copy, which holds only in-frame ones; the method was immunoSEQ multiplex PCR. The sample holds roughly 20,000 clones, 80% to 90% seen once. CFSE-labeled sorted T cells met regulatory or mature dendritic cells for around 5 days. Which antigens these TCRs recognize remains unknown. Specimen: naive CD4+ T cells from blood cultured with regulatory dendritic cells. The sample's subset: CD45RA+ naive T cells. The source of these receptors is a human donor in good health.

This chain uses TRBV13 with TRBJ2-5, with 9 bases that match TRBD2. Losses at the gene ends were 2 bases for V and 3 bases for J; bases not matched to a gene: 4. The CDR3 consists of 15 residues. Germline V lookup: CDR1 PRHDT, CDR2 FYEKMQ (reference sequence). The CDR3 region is CASSLSGGNKETQYF. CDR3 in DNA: TGTGCCAGCAGCTTAAGCGGGGGGAACAAAGAGACCCAGTACTTC.

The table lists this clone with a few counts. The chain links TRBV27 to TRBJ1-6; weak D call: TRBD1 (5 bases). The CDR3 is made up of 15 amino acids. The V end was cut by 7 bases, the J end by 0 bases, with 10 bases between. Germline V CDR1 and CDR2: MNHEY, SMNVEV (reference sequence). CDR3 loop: CASKGQSSYNSPLHF. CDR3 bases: TGTGCCAGCAAAGGACAAAGCTCCTATAATTCACCCCTCCACTTT.

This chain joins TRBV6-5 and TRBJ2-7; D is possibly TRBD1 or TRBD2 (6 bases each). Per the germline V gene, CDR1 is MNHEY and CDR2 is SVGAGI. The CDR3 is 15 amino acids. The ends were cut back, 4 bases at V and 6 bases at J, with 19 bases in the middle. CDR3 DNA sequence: TGTGCCAGCAGTTGGGCCTCAACGGGGGCAAGCGAGCAGTACTTC. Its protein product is CASSWASTGASEQYF.

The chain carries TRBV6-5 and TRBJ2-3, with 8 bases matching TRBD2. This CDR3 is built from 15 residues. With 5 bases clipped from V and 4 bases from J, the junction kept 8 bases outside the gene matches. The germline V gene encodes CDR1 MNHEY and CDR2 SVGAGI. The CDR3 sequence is CASSRAGVGPDTQYF. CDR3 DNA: TGTGCCAGCAGTCGAGCGGGAGTGGGGCCAGATACGCAGTATTTT.

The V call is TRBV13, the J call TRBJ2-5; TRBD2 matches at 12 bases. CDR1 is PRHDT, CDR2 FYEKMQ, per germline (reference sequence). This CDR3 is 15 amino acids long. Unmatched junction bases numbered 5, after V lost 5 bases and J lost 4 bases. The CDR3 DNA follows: TGTGCCAGCAGCAGGCCGGGACTAGCGGGAGAGACCCAGTACTTC. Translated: CASSRPGLAGETQYF.

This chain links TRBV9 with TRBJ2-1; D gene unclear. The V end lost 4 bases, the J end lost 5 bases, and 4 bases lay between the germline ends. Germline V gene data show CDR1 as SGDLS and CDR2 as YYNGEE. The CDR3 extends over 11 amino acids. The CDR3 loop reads CASSLNNEQFF. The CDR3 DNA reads TGTGCCAGCAGCCTGAACAATGAGCAGTTCTTC. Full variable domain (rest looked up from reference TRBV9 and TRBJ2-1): DSGVTQTPKHLITATGQRVTLRCSPRSGDLSVYWYQQSLDQGLQFLIQYYNGEERAKGNILERFSAQQFPDLHSELNLSSLELGDSALYFCASSLNNEQFFGPGTRLTVL.

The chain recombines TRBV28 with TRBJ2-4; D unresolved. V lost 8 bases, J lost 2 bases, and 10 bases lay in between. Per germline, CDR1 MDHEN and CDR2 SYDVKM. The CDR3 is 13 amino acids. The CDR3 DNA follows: TGTGCCAGCGGAACAGCACCCAAAAACATTCAGTACTTC. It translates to CASGTAPKNIQYF.

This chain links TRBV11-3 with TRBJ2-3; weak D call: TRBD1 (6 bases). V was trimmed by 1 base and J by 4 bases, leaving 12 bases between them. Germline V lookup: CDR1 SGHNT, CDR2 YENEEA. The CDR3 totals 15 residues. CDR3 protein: CASSLVAGGADTQYF. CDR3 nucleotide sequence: TGTGCCAGCAGCTTAGTGGCTGGGGGCGCAGATACGCAGTATTTT.

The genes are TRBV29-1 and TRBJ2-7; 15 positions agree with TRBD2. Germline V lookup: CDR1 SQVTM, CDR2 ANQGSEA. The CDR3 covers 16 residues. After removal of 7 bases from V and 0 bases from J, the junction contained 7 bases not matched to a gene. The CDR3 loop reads CSAGTSGGLSSYEQYF. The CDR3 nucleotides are TGCAGCGCGGGGACTAGCGGGGGGCTTAGCTCCTACGAGCAGTACTTC.

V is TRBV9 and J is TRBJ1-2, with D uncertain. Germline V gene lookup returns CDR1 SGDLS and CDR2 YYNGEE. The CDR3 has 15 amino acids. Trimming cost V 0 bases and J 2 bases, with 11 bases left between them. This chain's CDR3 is CASSVARGGNYGYTF. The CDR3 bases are TGTGCCAGCAGCGTAGCTCGGGGAGGAAACTATGGCTACACCTTC. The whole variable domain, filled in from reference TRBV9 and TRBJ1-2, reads DSGVTQTPKHLITATGQRVTLRCSPRSGDLSVYWYQQSLDQGLQFLIQYYNGEERAKGNILERFSAQQFPDLHSELNLSSLELGDSALYFCASSVARGGNYGYTFGSGTRLTVV.

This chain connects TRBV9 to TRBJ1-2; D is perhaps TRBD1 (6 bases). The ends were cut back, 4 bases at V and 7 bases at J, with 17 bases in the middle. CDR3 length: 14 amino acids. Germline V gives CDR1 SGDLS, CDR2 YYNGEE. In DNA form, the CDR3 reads TGTGCCAGCAGCCCCCGGGTCGGGGGGGCTGGCTACACCTTC. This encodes CASSPRVGGAGYTF. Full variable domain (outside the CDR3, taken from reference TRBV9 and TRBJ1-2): DSGVTQTPKHLITATGQRVTLRCSPRSGDLSVYWYQQSLDQGLQFLIQYYNGEERAKGNILERFSAQQFPDLHSELNLSSLELGDSALYFCASSPRVGGAGYTFGSGTRLTVV.

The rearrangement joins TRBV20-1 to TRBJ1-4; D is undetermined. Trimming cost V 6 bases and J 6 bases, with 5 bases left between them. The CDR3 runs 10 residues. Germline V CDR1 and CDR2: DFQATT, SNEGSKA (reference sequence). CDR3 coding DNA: TGCAGTGCCCTTTATGAAAAACTGTTTTTT. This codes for CSALYEKLFF.

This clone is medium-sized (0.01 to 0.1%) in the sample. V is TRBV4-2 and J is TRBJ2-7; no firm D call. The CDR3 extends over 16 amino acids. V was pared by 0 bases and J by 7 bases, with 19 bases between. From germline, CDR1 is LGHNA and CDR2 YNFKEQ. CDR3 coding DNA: TGTGCCAGCAGCCAAGAGCTCAGGCCGCCCTTGGGGGAGCAGTACTTC. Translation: CASSQELRPPLGEQYF.

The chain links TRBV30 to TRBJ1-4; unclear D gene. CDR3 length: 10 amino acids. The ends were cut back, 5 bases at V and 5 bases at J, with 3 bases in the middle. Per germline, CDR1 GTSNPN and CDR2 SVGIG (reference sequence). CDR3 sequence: CAWGNEKLFF. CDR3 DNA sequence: TGTGCCTGGGGAAATGAAAAACTGTTTTTT.

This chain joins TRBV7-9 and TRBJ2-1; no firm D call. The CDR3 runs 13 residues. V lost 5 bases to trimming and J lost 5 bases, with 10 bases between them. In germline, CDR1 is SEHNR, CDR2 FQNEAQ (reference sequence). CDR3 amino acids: CASSLDPHNEQFF. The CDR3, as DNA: TGTGCCAGCAGCCTGGACCCCCACAATGAGCAGTTCTTC.

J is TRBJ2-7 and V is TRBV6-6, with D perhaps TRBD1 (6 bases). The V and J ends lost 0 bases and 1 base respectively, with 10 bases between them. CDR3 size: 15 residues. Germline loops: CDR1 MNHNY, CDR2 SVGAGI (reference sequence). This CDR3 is CASSYSRGQSYEQYF. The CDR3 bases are TGTGCCAGCAGTTACTCGAGAGGACAGTCCTACGAGCAGTACTTC.

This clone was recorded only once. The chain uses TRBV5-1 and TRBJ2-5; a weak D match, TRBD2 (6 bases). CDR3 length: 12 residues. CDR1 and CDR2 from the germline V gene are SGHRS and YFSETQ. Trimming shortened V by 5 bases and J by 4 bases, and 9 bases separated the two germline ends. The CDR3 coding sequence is TGCGCCAGCAGGCGGGACGGAGAGACCCAGTACTTC. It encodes CASRRDGETQYF.

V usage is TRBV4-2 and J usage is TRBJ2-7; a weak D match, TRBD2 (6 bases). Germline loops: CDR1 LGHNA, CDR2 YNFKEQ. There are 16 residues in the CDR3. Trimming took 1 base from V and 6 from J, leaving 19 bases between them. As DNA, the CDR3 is TGTGCCAGCAGCCAAGGGACACACAGCGCCGGGGGCGAGCAGTACTTC. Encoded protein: CASSQGTHSAGGEQYF.

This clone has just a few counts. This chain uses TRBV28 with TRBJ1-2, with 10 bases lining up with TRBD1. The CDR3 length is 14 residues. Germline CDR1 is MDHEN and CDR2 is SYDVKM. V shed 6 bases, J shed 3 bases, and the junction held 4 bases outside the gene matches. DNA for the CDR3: TGTGCCAGCAGCGAGACAGGGGGCGACTATGGCTACACCTTC. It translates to CASSETGGDYGYTF.

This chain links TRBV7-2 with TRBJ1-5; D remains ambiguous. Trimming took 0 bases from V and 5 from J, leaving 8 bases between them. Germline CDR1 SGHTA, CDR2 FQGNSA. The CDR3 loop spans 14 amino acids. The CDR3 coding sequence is TGTGCCAGCAGCTTAGCCGCGGGTTATCAGCCCCAGCATTTT. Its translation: CASSLAAGYQPQHF.

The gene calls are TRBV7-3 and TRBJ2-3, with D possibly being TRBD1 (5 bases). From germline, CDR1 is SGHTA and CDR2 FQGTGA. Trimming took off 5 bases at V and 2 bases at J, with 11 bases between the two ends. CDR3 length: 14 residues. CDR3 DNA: TGTGCCAGCAGCCCGGACATCAACACAGATACGCAGTATTTT. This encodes CASSPDINTDTQYF.

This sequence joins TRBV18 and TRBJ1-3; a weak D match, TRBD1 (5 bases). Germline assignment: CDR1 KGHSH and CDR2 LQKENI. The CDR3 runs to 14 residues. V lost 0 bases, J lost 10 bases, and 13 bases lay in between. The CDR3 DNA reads TGTGCCAGCTCACCACCGCGGGGCCGAGGGACCATATATTTT. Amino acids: CASSPPRGRGTIYF.

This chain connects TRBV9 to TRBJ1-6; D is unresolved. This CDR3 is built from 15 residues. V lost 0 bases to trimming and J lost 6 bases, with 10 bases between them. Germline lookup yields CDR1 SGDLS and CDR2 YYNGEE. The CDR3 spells CASSVGTAINSPLHF. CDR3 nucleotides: TGTGCCAGCAGCGTAGGTACAGCAATTAATTCACCCCTCCACTTT. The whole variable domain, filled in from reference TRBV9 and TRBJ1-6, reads DSGVTQTPKHLITATGQRVTLRCSPRSGDLSVYWYQQSLDQGLQFLIQYYNGEERAKGNILERFSAQQFPDLHSELNLSSLELGDSALYFCASSVGTAINSPLHFGNGTRLTVT.

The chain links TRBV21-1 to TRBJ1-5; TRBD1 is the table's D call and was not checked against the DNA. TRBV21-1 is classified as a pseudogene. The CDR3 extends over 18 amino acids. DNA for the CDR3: TGTGCCAGCAGCTTCCGGGACAGGGCGAGGGGACTAAGCCAGCCCCAGCATTTT. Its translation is CASSFRDRARGLSQPQHF.

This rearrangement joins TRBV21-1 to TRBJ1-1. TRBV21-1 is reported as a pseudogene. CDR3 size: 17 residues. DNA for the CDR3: TGTGCCAGCAGCAACGGGACGGGGCAGGGTCCGAAACCTGAAGCTTTCTTT. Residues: CASSNGTGQGPKPEAFF.

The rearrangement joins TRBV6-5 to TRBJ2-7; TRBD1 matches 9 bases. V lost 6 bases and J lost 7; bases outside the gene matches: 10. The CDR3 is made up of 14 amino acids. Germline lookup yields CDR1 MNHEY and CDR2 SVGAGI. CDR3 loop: CASSRDRANWEQYF. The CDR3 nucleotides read TGTGCCAGCAGCCGGGACAGGGCTAATTGGGAGCAGTACTTC.

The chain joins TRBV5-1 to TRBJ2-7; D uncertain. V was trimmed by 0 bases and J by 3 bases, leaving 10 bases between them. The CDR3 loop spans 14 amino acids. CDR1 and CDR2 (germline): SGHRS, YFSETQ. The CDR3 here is CASSLGQIFYEQYF. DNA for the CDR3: TGCGCCAGCAGCTTGGGGCAGATTTTCTACGAGCAGTACTTC.

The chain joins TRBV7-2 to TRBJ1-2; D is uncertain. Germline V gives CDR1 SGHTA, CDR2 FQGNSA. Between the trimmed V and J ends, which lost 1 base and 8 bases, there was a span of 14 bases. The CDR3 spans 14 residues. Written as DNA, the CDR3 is TGTGCCAGCAGCTTAGATTCAGGTCGAAGGGGCTACACCTTC. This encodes CASSLDSGRRGYTF. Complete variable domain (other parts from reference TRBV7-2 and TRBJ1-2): GAGVSQSPSNKVTEKGKDVELRCDPISGHTALYWYRQSLGQGLEFLIYFQGNSAPDKSGLPSDRFSAERTGGSVSTLTIQRTQQEDSAVYLCASSLDSGRRGYTFGSGTRLTVV.

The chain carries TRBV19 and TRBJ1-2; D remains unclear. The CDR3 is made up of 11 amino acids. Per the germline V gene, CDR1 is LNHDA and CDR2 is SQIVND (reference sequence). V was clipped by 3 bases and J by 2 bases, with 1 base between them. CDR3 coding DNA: TGTGCCAGTAGTATCAACTATGGCTACACCTTC. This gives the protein CASSINYGYTF.